This T cell receptor beta chain was profiled in a study of T cell responses to AZD1222 COVID-19 vaccine. The CDR3 totals 15 residues. Germline V gene lookup returns CDR1 SGHTA and CDR2 FQGNSA. Unmatched junction bases numbered 8, after V lost 5 bases and J lost 5 bases. Assay used: immunoSEQ multiplex PCR; TCRdb lists only in-frame clones, some missing. The sample includes roughly 180,000 clones, roughly nine tenths of them seen just once. The receptor was derived from an adult in good health. The chain joins TRBV7-2 to TRBJ2-7, with 11 bases aligning to TRBD2. The input for sequencing was peripheral blood, taken on day 0 of AZD1222 vaccination. The CDR3 sequence: CASSAPGLAAHEQYF. In nucleotides, the CDR3 is TGTGCCAGCAGCGCACCGGGACTAGCGGCCCACGAGCAGTACTTC.